This is a list of T cell receptor beta chains from one sample in a study of regulatory T cells in long-lasting Graves disease. In TCRdb, the multiplex PCR reads were re-called with MiXCR into one record per CDR3 protein. This table has about 470,000 distinct CDR3 sequences, under 15% appearing once. The sample was also reused in another study, on T cells in Graves' hyperthyroidism and ophthalmopathy.

The sample in question was peripheral blood mononuclear cells (PBMCs), obtained at new diagnosis, from a patient treated with antithyroid drugs. The origin of the receptors is a woman aged 30 to 39 with Graves disease. CDR3s include the opening cysteine and the closing phenylalanine or tryptophan. D genes are given only for firm matches. For some rows the clone size is stated as once, few or many, or as a class when expanded; others skip it.

d_gene: TRBD1; abundance: many; j_gene: TRBJ2-2; v_gene: TRBV12-3/TRBV12-4; CDR3nt: TGTGCCAGCAGCCGAGGGGGGACAGGGCGGCCCGGGGAGCTGTTTTTT; CDR3aa: CASSRGGTGRPGELFF
d_gene: TRBD2; abundance: few; j_gene: TRBJ2-1; v_gene: TRBV29-1; CDR3nt: TGCAGCGTGGTCTTAGCGGGAAATGAGCAGTTCTTC; CDR3aa: CSVVLAGNEQFF
d_gene: NA; abundance: NA; j_gene: TRBJ2-1; v_gene: TRBV6-1; CDR3nt: TGTGCCAGCAGCCCTAAGCTCGGGGAGTTCTTC; CDR3aa: CASSPKLGEFF
d_gene: NA; abundance: many; j_gene: TRBJ1-2; v_gene: TRBV18; CDR3nt: TGTGCCAGCTCACCTGGGATCGGGGGAAACTATGGCTACACCTTC; CDR3aa: CASSPGIGGNYGYTF
d_gene: TRBD2; abundance: many; j_gene: TRBJ2-1; v_gene: TRBV10-1; CDR3nt: TGCGCCAGCAGTCCCCGCAAATCTAGCGGGAGACGAAACAATGAGCAGTTCTTC; CDR3aa: CASSPRKSSGRRNNEQFF
d_gene: NA; abundance: many; j_gene: TRBJ1-5; v_gene: TRBV10-3; CDR3nt: TGTGCCATCAGTAGCGGGGATCAGCCCCAGCATTTT; CDR3aa: CAISSGDQPQHF
d_gene: NA; abundance: many; j_gene: TRBJ2-5; v_gene: TRBV28; CDR3nt: TGTGCCAGTAAAAGGTCGCCTCAAGAGACCCAGTACTTC; CDR3aa: CASKRSPQETQYF
d_gene: TRBD2; abundance: few; j_gene: TRBJ2-1; v_gene: TRBV14; CDR3nt: TGTGCCAGCAGCCAAGCCTTAGCGGGATACTACAATGAGCAGTTCTTC; CDR3aa: CASSQALAGYYNEQFF
d_gene: TRBD2; abundance: many; j_gene: TRBJ2-7; v_gene: TRBV28; CDR3nt: TGTGCCAGCAGTACCAGCGGGAGGGTTAGTTGGGAGCAGTACTTC; CDR3aa: CASSTSGRVSWEQYF
d_gene: NA; abundance: NA; j_gene: TRBJ1-5; v_gene: TRBV20-1; CDR3nt: TGCAGTGCTAGTAAAGGGGAGTTATTTCAGCCCCAGCATTTT; CDR3aa: CSASKGELFQPQHF
d_gene: NA; abundance: few; j_gene: TRBJ2-5; v_gene: TRBV5-1; CDR3nt: TGCGCCAGCAGCTCTCCCCGGGAGACCCAGTACTTC; CDR3aa: CASSSPRETQYF
d_gene: TRBD2; abundance: few; j_gene: TRBJ2-7; v_gene: TRBV6-5; CDR3nt: TGTGCCAGCAGTTGGCGGGGGGGTAAATCCTACGAGCAGTACTTC; CDR3aa: CASSWRGGKSYEQYF